These 21 T cell receptor beta chains came from one sample sequenced in a study of blood T cell repertoires in COVID-19. Data came from immunoSEQ multiplex PCR; TCRdb stores just in-frame clones and leaves some out. The sample comprises 200,000 to 250,000 clones, approximately 83% of which are singletons, and around 3.3% rests with the top ten. The specimen was PBMCs or T cells enriched from blood (not recorded which). Receptors were obtained from a woman between 40 and 55 years old who had been exposed to COVID-19.

The V and J genes are TRBV19 and TRBJ1-1; no clear D gene. The length of the CDR3 is 16 residues. The germline gives CDR1 LNHDA, CDR2 SQIVND (reference sequence). Deletions cut 3 bases from V and 1 base from J, with 15 bases between. CDR3 sequence: CASSIQPRHPNTEAFF. The CDR3 DNA sequence: TGTGCCAGTAGTATCCAGCCGAGACACCCGAACACTGAAGCTTTCTTT.

The chain combines TRBV5-6 with TRBJ1-2, with D uncertain. Germline V gene data show CDR1 as SGHDT and CDR2 as YYEEEE. This CDR3 is 14 amino acids long. V lost 4 bases and J 2 bases, leaving 12 bases between the germline ends. CDR3 in amino acids: CASSPRGLNYGYTF. CDR3 DNA sequence: TGTGCCAGCAGCCCCCGTGGGCTGAACTATGGCTACACCTTC. Together with reference TRBV5-6 and TRBJ1-2, the CDR3 gives the full variable domain: DAGVTQSPTHLIKTRGQQVTLRCSPKSGHDTVSWYQQALGQGPQFIFQYYEEEERQRGNFPDRFSGHQFPNYSSELNVNALLLGDSALYLCASSPRGLNYGYTFGSGTRLTVV.

V gene TRBV12-5 combines with J gene TRBJ1-4, with no clear D. The germline gives CDR1 LGHNT, CDR2 FRNRAP. The CDR3 has 14 residues. The germline V and J ends were trimmed by 3 bases and 8 bases, with 13 bases remaining between them. CDR3 in DNA: TGTGCTAGTGGTTTCATCCGGGGAACGGAAAAACTGTTTTTT. Translated: CASGFIRGTEKLFF.

The chain recombines TRBV9 with TRBJ2-2; tentative D call: TRBD1 (6 bases). This CDR3 region has 15 residues. Trimming shortened V by 3 bases and J by 4 bases, and 13 bases separated the two germline ends. Looked up from germline, CDR1 is SGDLS and CDR2 is YYNGEE. CDR3 nucleotide sequence: TGTGCCAGCAGCGCCAGCAGGGGAAGCACCGGGGAGCTGTTTTTT. Translated: CASSASRGSTGELFF.

The V gene is TRBV11-1, the J gene TRBJ1-1; D is undetermined. V lost 3 bases and J 4 bases, leaving 9 bases between the germline ends. CDR3 length: 13 residues. CDR1 and CDR2 from the germline V gene are SGHAT and FQDESV (reference sequence). The CDR3 DNA sequence: TGTGCCAGCAGCTTCCGGACTCCCACTGAAGCTTTCTTT. It yields the protein CASSFRTPTEAFF.

This rearrangement joins TRBV7-3 to TRBJ2-5; 7 nucleotides align to TRBD2. In germline, CDR1 is SGHTA, CDR2 FQGTGA. The CDR3 is 14 residues long. The V segment lost 5 bases and the J segment 1 base; nucleotides outside the gene matches: 4. CDR3 nucleotide sequence: TGTGCCAGCAGCCTGGGGGGGGTCCAAGAGACCCAGTACTTC. Translated, it gives CASSLGGVQETQYF.

The chain joins TRBV5-1 to TRBJ1-1; tentatively, D is TRBD1 (6 bases). This CDR3 spans 15 amino acids. V was trimmed by 3 bases and J by 1 base, leaving 13 bases between them. Germline V gene sequence: CDR1 SGHRS, CDR2 YFSETQ. The CDR3 sequence: CASSWEGQSNTEAFF. CDR3 nucleotide sequence: TGCGCCAGCAGCTGGGAGGGACAATCGAACACTGAAGCTTTCTTT.

The chain joins TRBV12-5 to TRBJ1-5, with no clear D. The V gene's germline CDR1 is LGHNT and CDR2 FRNRAP. The V and J ends lost 6 bases and 3 bases respectively, with 6 bases between them. There are 12 residues in the CDR3. In DNA, the CDR3 is TGTGCTAGTGGCCGCGACAATCAGCCCCAGCATTTT. Translation gives CASGRDNQPQHF.

J is TRBJ1-1 and V is TRBV19; no clear D gene. The ends were cut back, 7 bases at V and 0 bases at J, with 15 bases in the middle. Germline CDR1 reads LNHDA; CDR2 reads SQIVND (reference sequence). The CDR3 loop spans 15 amino acids. As DNA, the CDR3 is TGTGCCAGTACTACCTCCGGGAGCATGAACACTGAAGCTTTCTTT. It is translated as CASTTSGSMNTEAFF.

The chain joins TRBV29-1 to TRBJ1-1; no firm D call. CDR1 and CDR2 from the germline V gene are SQVTM and ANQGSEA. This CDR3 has 12 residues. V gave up 4 bases and J gave up 3 bases, with 9 bases separating them. CDR3 in DNA: TGCAGCGTTGGGTACTCTGACACTGAAGCTTTCTTT. It codes for CSVGYSDTEAFF.

As DNA, the CDR3 is TGTGCCAGCAGTGAGGGAGGGATTAACTATGGCTACACCTTC. Translated: CASSEGGINYGYTF. The V and J genes are TRBV6-1 and TRBJ1-2; no firm D call. The ends were cut back, 3 bases at V and 1 base at J, with 9 bases in the middle. The length of the CDR3 is 14 residues. Germline CDR1 and CDR2: MNHNS and SASEGT.

The genes are TRBV5-1 and TRBJ2-2; possible D gene TRBD2, 5 bases. The V and J ends lost 5 bases and 5 bases respectively, with 13 bases between them. CDR1 and CDR2 (germline): SGHRS, YFSETQ. The CDR3 spans 14 residues. CDR3 protein: CASSLGVLTGELFF. DNA of the CDR3: TGCGCCAGCAGTCTCGGGGTGTTGACCGGGGAGCTGTTTTTT.

This chain uses TRBV6-4 with TRBJ2-7, with 7 bases identical to TRBD1. The CDR3 is 13 residues long. The V gene end was trimmed by 9 bases and the J gene end by 2 bases; junction bases not matched to a gene: 7. The germline V gene has CDR1 MRHNA and CDR2 SNTAGT. The CDR3 bases are TGTGCCAGAGGCCGGGACAGAACCTACGAGCAGTACTTC. It encodes CARGRDRTYEQYF.

The chain recombines TRBV19 with TRBJ2-5, with 7 bases that match TRBD1. The CDR3 spans 15 residues. Germline CDR1 and CDR2: LNHDA and SQIVND (reference sequence). Trimming removed 0 bases from V and 3 bases from J; junction bases left unmatched: 4. In DNA form, the CDR3 reads TGTGCCAGTAGTATAGACCCGGGACAGAAAGAGACCCAGTACTTC. Residues: CASSIDPGQKETQYF.

This chain connects TRBV3-1 (or the pseudogene TRBV3-2) to TRBJ2-4; D possibly corresponds to TRBD1 (5 bases). This CDR3 is 20 amino acids long. V lost 0 bases, J lost 0 bases, and 21 bases lay in between. CDR1 LGHDT and CDR2 YNNKEL come from the germline V gene (reference sequence). The CDR3 reads CASSQDPRQGPPLAKNIQYF. The CDR3 DNA sequence: TGTGCCAGCAGCCAAGACCCTCGGCAGGGCCCCCCTCTAGCCAAAAACATTCAGTACTTC.

The rearrangement links TRBV19 to TRBJ2-3; tentatively, D is TRBD2 (7 bases). The CDR3 has 17 amino acids. Trimming took 6 bases from V and 4 from J, leaving 23 bases between them. Germline assignment: CDR1 LNHDA and CDR2 SQIVND (reference sequence). The CDR3 DNA sequence: TGTGCCAGTAGCCAACTCACGGCGGCGGGGGCGGCAGATACGCAGTATTTT. This gives the protein CASSQLTAAGAADTQYF.

V gene TRBV18 combines with J gene TRBJ1-1; 7 nucleotides line up with TRBD1. Germline trimming cut 2 bases from V and 1 base from J; bases unmatched to any gene: 16. The CDR3 has 19 amino acids. Germline-derived CDR1 and CDR2 are KGHSH and LQKENI. The CDR3: CASSPSATGALGTNTEAFF. CDR3 in DNA: TGTGCCAGCTCACCATCCGCAACAGGGGCTTTGGGGACGAACACTGAAGCTTTCTTT.

The chain is built from TRBV2 and TRBJ1-2; possibly TRBD1 for D (5 bases). CDR3 size: 15 residues. V was clipped by 6 bases and J by 3 bases, with 17 bases between them. Germline-derived CDR1 and CDR2 are SNHLY and FYNNEI. The CDR3 reads CASSLDSPKDYGYTF. DNA for the CDR3: TGTGCCAGCAGCTTAGACAGCCCTAAGGACTATGGCTACACCTTC.

The chain's CDR3 is CATSDSGTGTEAFF. CDR3 nucleotides: TGTGCCACCAGTGATTCCGGGACAGGTACCGAAGCTTTCTTT. The chain recombines TRBV24-1 with TRBJ1-1; TRBD1 agrees at 8 bases. The CDR3 loop spans 14 amino acids. The germline gives CDR1 KGHDR, CDR2 SFDVKD. Germline trimming cut 2 bases from V and 8 bases from J; bases unmatched to any gene: 6.

The rearrangement links TRBV4-2 to TRBJ1-1; TRBD1 matches 11 bases. This CDR3 spans 18 amino acids. V lost 4 bases, J lost 1 base, and 11 bases stayed unmatched. Per the germline V gene, CDR1 is LGHNA and CDR2 is YNFKEQ. CDR3 region: CASSRGTGGTPQNTEAFF. CDR3 in DNA: TGTGCCAGCAGCCGCGGGACAGGGGGTACCCCACAGAACACTGAAGCTTTCTTT.

This clone came up many times. The V call is TRBV7-2, the J call TRBJ1-6; perhaps TRBD1 as D (5 bases). Trimming took 8 bases from V and 5 from J, leaving 16 bases between them. Germline CDR1 and CDR2: SGHTA and FQGNSA. CDR3 size: 15 residues. The CDR3 DNA reads as TGTGCCAGCGGACCTCAGGGAATCCATAATTCACCCCTCCACTTT. Protein sequence: CASGPQGIHNSPLHF.